Listed below are T cell receptor beta chains from one sample, sequenced in a study of chemoradiotherapy in HPV16-positive cancers. Repertoires were generated with immunoSEQ multiplex PCR, while TCRdb's copy carries only in-frame clones and drops some. In the table there are about 14,000 clones, just over 90% of which are singletons. The specimen was blood, collected from a patient who underwent chemoradiotherapy. The receptors were gathered from a human donor with HPV-associated anogenital cancer. Each CDR3 is given with its conserved first and last residue. D genes are given only for firm matches. Expanded clones are given a class, and other clones once, few, many or no size at all.

D	size	J	V	DNA	CDR3
TRBD2	NA	TRBJ2-5	TRBV6-1	TGTGCCAGCAGTGGTAGCGGGGGGGCGGGATCGGAGACCCAGTACTTC	CASSGSGGAGSETQYF
TRBD2	NA	TRBJ2-3	TRBV11-3	TGTGCCAGCAGCCGCGGGGGAGCGGGGGGAGGAGATACGCAGTATTTT	CASSRGGAGGGDTQYF
NA	NA	TRBJ2-7	TRBV4-3	TGCGCCAGCAGCCAAGGGAGGGGAAGGTACGAGCAGTACTTC	CASSQGRGRYEQYF
NA	NA	TRBJ1-3	TRBV5-1	TGCGCCAGCAGCTTGTCCCCCGGGACGGGTGGAAACACCATATATTTT	CASSLSPGTGGNTIYF
NA	NA	TRBJ2-6	TRBV18	TGTGCCAGCTCACCAACAGGGAGCTCTGGGGCCAACGTCCTGACTTTC	CASSPTGSSGANVLTF
NA	NA	TRBJ1-1	TRBV21-1	TGTGCCAGCAGCAAGTCGCTGACCTCGAACACTGAAGCTTTCTTT	CASSKSLTSNTEAFF
NA	few	TRBJ1-2	TRBV19	TGTGCCAGTAGTACCCCGGGACCGACCTCTGGCTACACCTTC	CASSTPGPTSGYTF
TRBD1	NA	TRBJ1-3	TRBV19	TGTGCCAGTAGTGGGAGGACAGGGGCTGGAAACACCATATATTTT	CASSGRTGAGNTIYF
TRBD2	NA	TRBJ2-2	TRBV5-1	TGCGCCAGCAGCCCTCGAACTAGCGGGGGGATGTACACCGGGGAGCTGTTTTTT	CASSPRTSGGMYTGELFF
NA	NA	TRBJ1-5	TRBV6-5	TGTGCCAGCAGTTACGTGGCAGGGGATTATCAGCCCCAGCATTTT	CASSYVAGDYQPQHF
NA	NA	TRBJ1-1	TRBV5-1	TGCGCCAACATCCGATCTGAAGCTTTCTTT	CANIRSEAFF
NA	NA	TRBJ2-1	TRBV14	TGTGCCAGCAGCCCAGGATTCGAGCAGTTCTTC	CASSPGFEQFF
TRBD1	NA	TRBJ2-1	TRBV4-1	TGCGCCAGCAGACAGGGACAGGGATCCTACAATGAGCAGTTCTTC	CASRQGQGSYNEQFF
NA	NA	TRBJ1-5	TRBV19	TGTGCCAGTAGTAACCCCGCCGGGGGCGATTCCCAGCCCCAGCATTTT	CASSNPAGGDSQPQHF
TRBD2	NA	TRBJ2-5	TRBV19	TGTGCCGGTAGACCGACTAGCGGGGGGCGTGAGACCCAGTACTTC	CAGRPTSGGRETQYF
NA	NA	TRBJ2-3	TRBV11-2	TGTGCCAGCAGCTTACGTCATGGGGCGCGGGGACGCACAGATACGCAGTATTTT	CASSLRHGARGRTDTQYF
TRBD2	NA	TRBJ2-2	TRBV6-4	TGTGCCAGCAGGGCACTAGCGGGGGGGCTGAACACCGGGGAGCTGTTTTTT	CASRALAGGLNTGELFF
NA	NA	TRBJ1-1	TRBV9	TGTGCCAGCAGCGTAGGAGTCACCCCCTCGGGAGGTGACGCTTTCTTT	CASSVGVTPSGGDAFF
NA	NA	TRBJ1-2	TRBV10-3	TGTGCCATCAGTGAGTCGCCGGGGCGAAGCTATGGCTACACCTTC	CAISESPGRSYGYTF
NA	NA	TRBJ2-1	TRBV7-9	TGTGCCAGCAGCTTTACTAGCTCCTACAATGAGCAGTTCTTC	CASSFTSSYNEQFF
TRBD1	NA	TRBJ2-3	TRBV9	TGTGCCAGCAGCGTAGGGGACAGAGGTACAGATACGCAGTATTTT	CASSVGDRGTDTQYF
TRBD1	NA	TRBJ2-5	TRBV6-1	TGTGCCAGTAACATACCGGGACAGGGTTCTGAGACCCAGTACTTC	CASNIPGQGSETQYF
TRBD2	NA	TRBJ2-1	TRBV2	TGTGCCAGCAGTGAGGAGCGGGGGGCCTACAATGAGCAGTTCTTC	CASSEERGAYNEQFF
NA	NA	TRBJ2-1	TRBV7-8	TGTGCCAGCAGCTTTGACTATAGTCTCTACAATGAGCAGTTCTTC	CASSFDYSLYNEQFF
TRBD1	NA	TRBJ1-2	TRBV4-2	TGTGCCAGCAGCCAAGAGGGCAGGGGGACCACTAACTATGGCTACACCTTC	CASSQEGRGTTNYGYTF
NA	NA	TRBJ1-1	TRBV2	TGTGCCAGCAGCGCTCGGGGAGGGAGGATCACTGAAGCTTTCTTT	CASSARGGRITEAFF
TRBD1	once	TRBJ1-2	TRBV27	TGTGCCAGCAGTTGGACAGGGGGCGCGGGGAACTATGGCTACACCTTC	CASSWTGGAGNYGYTF
NA	once	TRBJ1-2	TRBV18	TGTGCCAGCTCACTCCCCGCTCCGGGCAGAACTAACTATGGCTACACCTTC	CASSLPAPGRTNYGYTF
NA	NA	TRBJ2-1	TRBV4-2	TGTGCCAGCAGCCAAGTAGGGGGGTTCACGTATGAGCAGTTCTTC	CASSQVGGFTYEQFF
NA	NA	TRBJ2-4	TRBV6-1	TGTGCCAGCAGTGAAGGTTGGACAGTAGCCAAAAACATTCAGTACTTC	CASSEGWTVAKNIQYF
NA	NA	TRBJ1-1	TRBV5-1	TGCGCCAGCAGCTTCTTGACAGGTTCAGAGAACACTGAAGCTTTCTTT	CASSFLTGSENTEAFF
NA	NA	TRBJ2-5	TRBV2	TGTGCCAGCAGTGAACGGTTCGGTCTAGCGTTGGCCCAGTACTTC	CASSERFGLALAQYF
TRBD1	NA	TRBJ2-2	TRBV19	TGTGCCAGTAGTATAGGGACAGGGAGCGGGGAGCTGTTTTTT	CASSIGTGSGELFF
TRBD1	NA	TRBJ1-1	TRBV7-3	TGTGCCAGCAGCCACACAGGGGGCCCTGAAGCTTTCTTT	CASSHTGGPEAFF
NA	once	TRBJ2-5	TRBV7-9	TGTGCCAGCAGCTTAGCGGAAGGGTCCGAGACCCAGTACTTC	CASSLAEGSETQYF
NA	NA	TRBJ2-2	TRBV2	TGTGCCAGCACTATACAGGGCCGGAACACCGGGGAGCTGTTTTTT	CASTIQGRNTGELFF
NA	NA	TRBJ1-5	TRBV7-2	TGTGCCAGCAGCTTAGGGGATAGCAATCAGCCCCAGCATTTT	CASSLGDSNQPQHF
NA	NA	TRBJ1-2	TRBV27	TGTGCCAGCAGTCCCACACAGCTAAACTATGGCTACACCTTC	CASSPTQLNYGYTF
NA	few	TRBJ2-3	TRBV4-3	TGCGCCAGCAGCCAAGACCTGGGGGGCCGGGGCACAGATACGCAGTATTTT	CASSQDLGGRGTDTQYF